Listed below are T cell receptor beta chains from one sample, sequenced in a study of blood T cell repertoires in COVID-19. Assay: immunoSEQ multiplex PCR; the TCRdb copy retains only in-frame clones and omits some. The sample records under 250,000 clones, about 82% being singletons. The sequencing sample was made of peripheral blood. The source is a middle-aged man with COVID-19, enrolled during active disease. Both conserved end residues are part of each CDR3. Fields, in order: D gene, V gene, J gene, clone size, CDR3 DNA, CDR3 protein. The D gene is left open where the match is weak. Size is omitted from some rows. Given values are once, few, many or a class for expanded clones.

-	TRBV5-6	TRBJ2-7	-	TGTGCCAGCAGCTTGGGGACAGACTACGAGCAGTACTTC	CASSLGTDYEQYF
-	TRBV19	TRBJ2-7	-	TGTGCCAGTAGTCCCGGCAGGTTCTACGAGCAGTACTTC	CASSPGRFYEQYF
-	TRBV19	TRBJ2-4	-	TGTGCCAGTAGCTCACCGCGAGTTGGAAACATTCAGTACTTC	CASSSPRVGNIQYF
TRBD1	TRBV5-4	TRBJ1-1	-	TGTGCCAGCAGCTTGGGGACAGGGGCGGTGAACACTGAAGCTTTCTTT	CASSLGTGAVNTEAFF
-	TRBV27	TRBJ1-1	-	TGTGCCAGCAGTTGGGGGACCAGGGGTTTAAACACTGAAGCTTTCTTT	CASSWGTRGLNTEAFF
-	TRBV9	TRBJ2-3	once	TGTGCCAGCAGCTATGCTATCGGCGGCGCAGATACGCAGTATTTT	CASSYAIGGADTQYF
-	TRBV7-6	TRBJ1-6	-	TGTGCCAGCAGCTTAGAACAGAATAATTCACCCCTCCACTTT	CASSLEQNNSPLHF
TRBD1	TRBV5-1	TRBJ1-5	-	TGCGCCAGCAGCCAGACAGGGAGCAATCAGCCCCAGCATTTT	CASSQTGSNQPQHF
-	TRBV30	TRBJ2-7	-	TGTGCCTGGAGCCACGGAGGGCCTCGCGAGCAGTACTTC	CAWSHGGPREQYF
-	TRBV3-1/TRBV3-2	TRBJ1-2	-	TGTGCCAGCAGCCTGATTTGGGCAGGGAATAACTATGGCTACACCTTC	CASSLIWAGNNYGYTF
TRBD1	TRBV5-1	TRBJ2-5	-	TGCGCCAGCAGCTCTTACGACAGGGTGGAGACCCAGTACTTC	CASSSYDRVETQYF
-	TRBV18	TRBJ2-5	-	TGTGCCAGCTCACCACGAAGGGGGGGAGAGACCCAGTACTTC	CASSPRRGGETQYF
-	TRBV5-4	TRBJ1-3	-	TGTGCCAGCAGCTTGGAGCCCCACTCTGGAAACACCATATATTTT	CASSLEPHSGNTIYF
-	TRBV2	TRBJ1-5	-	TGTGCCAGCAGGTACATTAATAGCAATCAGCCCCAGCATTTT	CASRYINSNQPQHF
-	TRBV7-3	TRBJ2-7	-	TGTGCCAGCAGCCTCTCAGGGGGGACCCAGTACGAGCAGTACTTC	CASSLSGGTQYEQYF
-	TRBV21-1	TRBJ2-3	-	TGTGCCAGCAGCAAGGTAGCACCTAGCACAGATACGCAGTATTTT	CASSKVAPSTDTQYF
TRBD1	TRBV11-1	TRBJ2-7	-	TGTGCCAGCAGCGCCGGGACAGGCCGGTACGAGCAGTACTTC	CASSAGTGRYEQYF
TRBD1	TRBV4-1	TRBJ1-3	-	TGCGCCAGCAGCCAGGGACAGGGACACATATATTTT	CASSQGQGHIYF
-	TRBV5-6	TRBJ1-2	-	TGTGCCAGCAGCTTTTCGGGAGAAGTGTATGGCTACACCTTC	CASSFSGEVYGYTF
TRBD1	TRBV5-1	TRBJ1-5	-	TGCGCCAGCAGCTTTCTGACAGGGGTAAATAATCAGCCCCAGCATTTT	CASSFLTGVNNQPQHF
-	TRBV6-5	TRBJ2-3	once	TGTGCCAGCAGTTACTGGGGGCGCACAGATACGCAGTATTTT	CASSYWGRTDTQYF
-	TRBV19	TRBJ1-2	once	TGTGCCAGTACCCCCGGGAGGCGCCCTTATGGCTACACCTTC	CASTPGRRPYGYTF
TRBD2	TRBV11-2	TRBJ2-2	-	TGTGCCAGCAGCCCCCTAGCGGGGGGGCCTACCGGGGAGCTGTTTTTT	CASSPLAGGPTGELFF
TRBD1	TRBV7-3	TRBJ2-3	-	TGTGCCAGCAGTTCTTCCGGGACAGGGTCCACAGATACGCAGTATTTT	CASSSSGTGSTDTQYF
-	TRBV2	TRBJ1-4	-	TGTGCCAGCAGTATAGACAGTACAACTAATGAAAAACTGTTTTTT	CASSIDSTTNEKLFF
-	TRBV3-1/TRBV3-2	TRBJ1-5	few	TGTGCCAGCAGCCAAGACAGGGGATGGAATCAGCCCCAGCATTTT	CASSQDRGWNQPQHF
TRBD2	TRBV7-8	TRBJ2-1	-	TGTGCCAGCAGCTCGGGACTAGCGGGGGCCTCGAGCTCCTACAATGAGCAGTTCTTC	CASSSGLAGASSSYNEQFF